This entry concerns a single TCR beta chain. Its antigen is not known. This entry belongs to a study of T-cell memory formation after mild COVID-19. Study results and limitations: Shrinking CD4+ clones were chiefly CM and EM; CD8+ ones were chiefly EMRA.

TCR alpha and TCR beta cDNA libraries carrying sample barcodes and UMIs came from 5'RACE with constant-segment primers. Via MiXCR, TCRdb re-called the 5' RACE reads, giving one row per CDR3 protein. The sample shows fewer than 650,000 distinct CDR3 sequences, 20% to 25% of them seen only once. This TCR was recovered from an adult woman who had mild COVID-19 (a few samples of this study predate the infection). Cell type and time point are not known. Specimen: PBMCs or a T cell subset sorted from them (not recorded which).

Written as DNA, the CDR3 is TGTGCCAGCAGCGTCGAGGGTCTGAACACTGAAGCTTTCTTT. Protein sequence: CASSVEGLNTEAFF. The V gene is TRBV9, the J gene TRBJ1-1; D is ambiguous. Trimming pared 2 bases from V and 0 bases from J, leaving 8 bases between. Germline V CDR1 and CDR2: SGDLS, YYNGEE. The CDR3 is made up of 14 amino acids. The complete variable domain, with remaining parts taken from reference TRBV9 and TRBJ1-1, reads DSGVTQTPKHLITATGQRVTLRCSPRSGDLSVYWYQQSLDQGLQFLIQYYNGEERAKGNILERFSAQQFPDLHSELNLSSLELGDSALYFCASSVEGLNTEAFFGQGTRLTVV.